The source of this T cell receptor (beta chain) is a study of blood T cell repertoires in COVID-19. Study-wide context: Acute-phase and convalescent COVID-19 samples originated in the United States, Italy and Spain. PBMCs, B-cell-depleted T cells, or T cells provided the cDNA or gDNA that made up the material.

Original processing notes: From reference gene primer amplification, estimates of nucleated cell counts were derived. This table comes from immunoSEQ multiplex PCR, and its TCRdb copy is limited to in-frame clones, with some not included. V and J calls and clone size are copied from that table; D and trimming were computed from the DNA. The table lists a few hundred thousand clones, 70% to 90% of them singletons. The junction had 6 bases not matched to a gene; V was cut back by 4 bases and J by 8 bases. The germline V gene has CDR1 SGHKS and CDR2 YYEKEE (reference sequence). The CDR3 contains 14 residues.

The chain joins TRBV5-5 to TRBJ1-4, with 9 positions matching TRBD1. What was sequenced was peripheral blood. This TCR was recovered from a man aged 18 to 30 with active or convalescent COVID-19. The CDR3 here is CASSTGQGTEKLFF. CDR3 DNA: TGTGCCAGCAGCACGGGACAGGGAACCGAAAAACTGTTTTTT.